Detailed here is one T cell receptor beta chain. Antigen unknown. At one end, the junction sequence differs from germline, possibly due to a read error. This specimen belongs to a study of tumor and adjacent non-tumor tissue in lung cancer. Study information: The cohort had about 12 adenocarcinoma, a couple of squamous cell and 1 small cell patients. Patients were aged about 30 to 80, 9 to 10 men and about five women, stage I to III.

No cell sorting was done before RNA was extracted from the tissue. Study-wide results and limits: Higher tumor TCR diversity was associated with shorter survival. Top 100 clones took a larger repertoire share in normal lung.

A modified ARM-PCR protocol with three rounds of nested PCR amplified TCRbeta. MiXCR was run by TCRdb on the multiplex PCR reads, yielding one entry per CDR3 protein. The table shows 100,000 to 150,000 distinct CDR3 sequences, with roughly 67% occurring only once. This sequence was found in a man under 40 with non-small cell lung cancer. Sample: lung tumor tissue.

The CDR3 coding sequence is TGCGCCATCAGCCAAGACTTAGCGGGCAGGACGGGGGGTGGCTACACCTTC. This sequence encodes CAISQDLAGRTGGGYTF. The V and J genes are TRBV4-3 and TRBJ1-2, with D tentatively TRBD1 (5 bases). The CDR3 spans 17 residues. The germline V gene encodes CDR1 LGHNA and CDR2 YSLEER.